This T cell receptor beta chain came from a study of blood T cell repertoires in COVID-19. TCRdb keeps only in-frame clones here, not all; method: immunoSEQ multiplex PCR. The table has tens of thousands of clones, more than 75% seen once. The CDR3 is made up of 16 amino acids. From germline, CDR1 is SEHNR and CDR2 FQNEAQ (reference sequence). Trimming shortened V by 0 bases and J by 5 bases, and 16 bases separated the two germline ends. This receptor was identified in a man in his forties or fifties with acute or convalescent COVID-19. Sequences were obtained from peripheral blood. The chain is built from TRBV7-9 and TRBJ2-5; tentative D call: TRBD1 (6 bases). CDR3 nucleotide sequence: TGTGCCAGCAGCTTAGCTAGGACAGCCCATCGGGAGACCCAGTACTTC. Its translation: CASSLARTAHRETQYF. The whole variable domain, filled in from reference TRBV7-9 and TRBJ2-5, reads DTGVSQNPRHKITKRGQNVTFRCDPISEHNRLYWYRQTLGQGPEFLTYFQNEAQLEKSRLLSDRFSAERPKGSFSTLEIQRTEQGDSAMYLCASSLARTAHRETQYFGPGTRLLVL.